One and the same sample provided the 19 T cell receptor beta chains below, sequenced in a study of control samples from healthy donors and cancer patients. Clones were sequenced by immunoSEQ multiplex PCR, and TCRdb holds only the in-frame ones, with some missing. Of approximately 37,000 clones in the sample, more than 85% were seen once. Input material: blood. These receptor sequences come from a woman in her fifties or sixties in good health.

This chain uses TRBV14 with TRBJ1-5, with no clear D. The V end lost 1 base, the J end lost 6 bases, and 7 bases lay between the germline ends. The CDR3 totals 13 residues. Germline lookup yields CDR1 SGHDN and CDR2 FVKESK. The chain's CDR3 is CASSQVARQPQHF. CDR3 DNA: TGTGCCAGCAGCCAAGTTGCTCGTCAGCCCCAGCATTTT.

The table lists this clone with a count of one. This chain joins TRBV28 and TRBJ1-6; D is undetermined. The length of the CDR3 is 14 residues. The V and J ends lost 8 bases and 6 bases respectively, with 14 bases between them. Germline V gene lookup returns CDR1 MDHEN and CDR2 SYDVKM. CDR3 nucleotide sequence: TGTGCCAGCCGCGCCGCGACCTCTAATTCACCCCTCCACTTT. This gives the protein CASRAATSNSPLHF. The whole variable domain, filled in from reference TRBV28 and TRBJ1-6, reads DVKVTQSSRYLVKRTGEKVFLECVQDMDHENMFWYRQDPGLGLRLIYFSYDVKMKEKGDIPEGYSVSREKKERFSLILESASTNQTSMYLCASRAATSNSPLHFGNGTRLTVT.

DNA of the CDR3: TGTGCCAGTAGTAGGGTGCAGCTCAACACCGGGGAGCTGTTTTTT. It specifies CASSRVQLNTGELFF. This chain joins TRBV19 and TRBJ2-2; D is unresolved. The CDR3 sequence is 15 residues long. The V gene's germline CDR1 is LNHDA and CDR2 SQIVND (reference sequence). The V and J ends lost 4 bases and 2 bases respectively, with 11 bases between them.

This clone was detected only once. One end of the junction does not line up with germline, which may come from a read error. The chain is built from TRBV19 and TRBJ1-4; no firm D call. Germline loops: CDR1 LNHDA, CDR2 SQIVND (reference sequence). The length of the CDR3 is 15 residues. CDR3 in DNA: TGTACCAGTAGTAAACCAGCGGATGGAGGTGAAAAACTGTTTTTT. Its translation: CTSSKPADGGEKLFF. Using reference TRBV19 and TRBJ1-4 for the parts outside the CDR3, the full variable domain is DGGITQSPKYLFRKEGQNVTLSCEQNLNHDAMYWYRQDPGQGLRLIYYSQIVNDFQKGDIAEGYSVSREKKESFPLTVTSAQKNPTAFYLCTSSKPADGGEKLFFGSGTQLSVL.

The chain links TRBV11-2 to TRBJ1-4; D perhaps matches TRBD1 (5 bases). Germline V gene data show CDR1 as SGHAT and CDR2 as FQNNGV. V was shortened by 0 bases and J by 0 bases, with 8 bases between the two germline ends. This CDR3 comprises 16 residues. The CDR3 DNA reads as TGTGCCAGCAGCTTAGACAGGGCTGCAACTAATGAAAAACTGTTTTTT. As protein: CASSLDRAATNEKLFF.

The chain's CDR3 is CASSLRGGDQPQHF. The CDR3 DNA reads TGTGCCAGCAGCTTACGGGGGGGGGATCAGCCCCAGCATTTT. The V call is TRBV7-2, the J call TRBJ1-5; D is possibly TRBD1 (5 bases). This CDR3 region has 14 residues. V lost 2 bases and J 5 bases, leaving 10 bases between the germline ends. Germline V gene lookup returns CDR1 SGHTA and CDR2 FQGNSA.

The genes are TRBV5-4 and TRBJ1-2; no reliable D call. CDR1 SGHNT and CDR2 YYREEE come from the germline V gene (reference sequence). V lost 1 base and J 0 bases, leaving 13 bases between the germline ends. The CDR3 loop spans 16 amino acids. This CDR3 is CASSLLGQEANYGYTF. The CDR3 bases are TGTGCCAGCAGCTTGCTAGGGCAGGAAGCTAACTATGGCTACACCTTC.

V and J are TRBV30 and TRBJ1-2; D not certain. V shed 4 bases and J shed 5 bases, with 20 bases lying between them. Germline V gives CDR1 GTSNPN, CDR2 SVGIG (reference sequence). The CDR3 consists of 15 residues. The CDR3: CAWIPYPRRDYGYTF. CDR3 bases: TGTGCCTGGATCCCTTATCCCAGGCGAGATTATGGCTACACCTTC.

This clone has a single count. The V call is TRBV5-1, the J call TRBJ2-2, with 11 bases matching TRBD1. Unmatched junction bases numbered 7, after V lost 6 bases and J lost 6 bases. Germline V gene lookup returns CDR1 SGHRS and CDR2 YFSETQ. The CDR3 runs to 15 residues. This chain's CDR3 is CASKGGQGAAGELFF. The CDR3, as DNA: TGCGCCAGCAAGGGAGGACAGGGGGCGGCCGGGGAGCTGTTTTTT.

V is TRBV2 and J is TRBJ1-4; D gene ambiguous. V was clipped by 8 bases and J by 4 bases, with 14 bases between them. Germline V gives CDR1 SNHLY, CDR2 FYNNEI. The CDR3 covers 14 residues. CDR3 in amino acids: CASRPTAYNEKLFF. DNA for the CDR3: TGTGCCAGCCGACCGACGGCCTATAATGAAAAACTGTTTTTT.

This chain connects TRBV10-3 to TRBJ1-1; D gene ambiguous. The CDR3 is made up of 13 amino acids. Per germline, CDR1 ENHRY and CDR2 SYGVKD. V lost 0 bases and J 0 bases, leaving 2 bases between the germline ends. The CDR3 DNA follows: TGTGCCATCAGTGAGTCGATGAACACTGAAGCTTTCTTT. This gives the protein CAISESMNTEAFF.

The chain carries TRBV12-3 or TRBV12-4 and TRBJ2-5; possible D gene TRBD2, 6 bases. Trimming removed 2 bases at V and 5 bases at J, with 9 bases between. The CDR3 is made up of 13 amino acids. The CDR3 nucleotides read TGTGCCAGCAGTTTAAGCGGGCGGGAGACCCAGTACTTC. It encodes CASSLSGRETQYF.

The rearrangement uses TRBV11-1 and TRBJ1-2, with D uncertain. CDR1 SGHAT and CDR2 FQDESV come from the germline V gene (reference sequence). The length of the CDR3 is 15 residues. V was pared by 3 bases and J by 0 bases, with 11 bases between. CDR3 nucleotides: TGTGCCAGCAGCTTCGGAGGTGGAGCTAACTATGGCTACACCTTC. It translates to CASSFGGGANYGYTF.

The chain has TRBV13 and TRBJ2-3; 13 bases line up with TRBD2. The V segment lost 4 bases and the J segment 7 bases; nucleotides outside the gene matches: 8. Per the germline V gene, CDR1 is PRHDT and CDR2 is FYEKMQ (reference sequence). The CDR3 contains 16 residues. CDR3 loop: CASSSTTSGGEHTQYF. In nucleotides, the CDR3 is TGTGCCAGCAGCTCAACAACTAGCGGGGGGGAACATACGCAGTATTTT.

The V and J genes are TRBV3-1 (or the pseudogene TRBV3-2) and TRBJ1-2; TRBD1 agrees at 8 bases. Germline V gene lookup returns CDR1 LGHDT and CDR2 YNNKEL (reference sequence). The junction had 3 bases not matched to a gene; V was cut back by 1 base and J by 2 bases. CDR3 length: 15 amino acids. CDR3 sequence (DNA): TGTGCCAGCAGCCAAGCCGCAGGGGGCAACTATGGCTACACCTTC. Translated, it gives CASSQAAGGNYGYTF.

The rearrangement links TRBV24-1 to TRBJ1-1; D perhaps matches TRBD1 (6 bases). This CDR3 is 15 amino acids long. The germline V gene has CDR1 KGHDR and CDR2 SFDVKD. Between the trimmed V and J ends, which lost 7 bases and 1 base, there was a span of 15 bases. The CDR3 reads CATRPGALGNTEAFF. The CDR3 nucleotides read TGTGCCACCAGACCGGGGGCGCTGGGGAACACTGAAGCTTTCTTT.

The V gene is TRBV7-2, the J gene TRBJ1-1, with D possibly matching TRBD1 (6 bases). The CDR3 length is 13 residues. V was pared by 5 bases and J by 4 bases, with 11 bases between. The germline V gene encodes CDR1 SGHTA and CDR2 FQGNSA. CDR3 coding DNA: TGTGCCAGCAGCCCCCAACAGGGCACTGAAGCTTTCTTT. It translates to CASSPQQGTEAFF.

This chain uses TRBV12-3 or TRBV12-4 with TRBJ1-2; perhaps TRBD1 as D (5 bases). V was clipped by 3 bases and J by 6 bases, with 11 bases between them. This CDR3 is built from 13 residues. CDR3 nucleotide sequence: TGTGCCAGCAGTTTTAATCAAGGGGATGGCTACACCTTC. As protein: CASSFNQGDGYTF.

V is TRBV5-1 and J is TRBJ2-2, with TRBD2 matching over 10 bases. The germline V gene encodes CDR1 SGHRS and CDR2 YFSETQ. Trimming cost V 2 bases and J 4 bases; bases outside gene matches: 2. The CDR3 length is 15 residues. The CDR3 loop is CASSFPSGGTGELFF. The CDR3 nucleotides are TGCGCCAGCAGCTTTCCTAGCGGGGGCACCGGGGAGCTGTTTTTT.